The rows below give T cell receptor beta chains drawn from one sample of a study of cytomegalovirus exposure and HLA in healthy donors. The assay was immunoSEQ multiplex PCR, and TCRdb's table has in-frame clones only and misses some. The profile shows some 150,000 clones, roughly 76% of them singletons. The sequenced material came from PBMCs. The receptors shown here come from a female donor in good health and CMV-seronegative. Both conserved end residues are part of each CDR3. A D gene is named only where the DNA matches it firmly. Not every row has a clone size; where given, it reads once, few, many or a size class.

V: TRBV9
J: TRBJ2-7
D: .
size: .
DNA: TGTGCCAGCAGCGGGCCATACTACGAGCAGTACTTC
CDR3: CASSGPYYEQYF

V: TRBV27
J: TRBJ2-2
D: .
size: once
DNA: TGTGCCAGCAGCCCGGTTATGGGGGGCACCGGGGAGCTGTTTTTT
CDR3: CASSPVMGGTGELFF

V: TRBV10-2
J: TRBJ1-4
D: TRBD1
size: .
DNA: TGCGCCAGCACCGGGACAGGGGATGAAAAACTGTTTTTT
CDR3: CASTGTGDEKLFF

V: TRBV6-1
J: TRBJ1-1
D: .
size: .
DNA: TGTGCCAGCAGTGAAATGATAGGCACGGGGACTGAAGCTTTCTTT
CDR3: CASSEMIGTGTEAFF

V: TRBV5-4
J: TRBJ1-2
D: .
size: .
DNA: TGTGCCAGCAGCGCTGGACAGCCTCCTAACTATGGCTACACCTTC
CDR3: CASSAGQPPNYGYTF

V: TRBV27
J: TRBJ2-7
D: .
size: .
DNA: TGTGCCAGCAGTTTAAGAGCGGGGACATACTACGAGCAGTACTTC
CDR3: CASSLRAGTYYEQYF

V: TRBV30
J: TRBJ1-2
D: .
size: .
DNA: TGTGCCTGGAGACCAAGCCGACAGCTTGTCTATGGCTACACCTTC
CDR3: CAWRPSRQLVYGYTF

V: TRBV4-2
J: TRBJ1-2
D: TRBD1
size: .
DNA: TGTGCCAGCAGCCAAGAGGGACAGATCTATGGCTACACCTTC
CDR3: CASSQEGQIYGYTF

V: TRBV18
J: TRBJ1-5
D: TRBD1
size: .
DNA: TGTGCCAGCTCACCTGGACAGGGTTGGAATCAGCCCCAGCATTTT
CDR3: CASSPGQGWNQPQHF

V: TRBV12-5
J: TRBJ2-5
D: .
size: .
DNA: TGTGCTAGTGGTTTCCGGGGGGCGCAAGAGACCCAGTACTTC
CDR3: CASGFRGAQETQYF

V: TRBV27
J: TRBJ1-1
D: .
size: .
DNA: TGTGCCAGCAGTTTAGGAAGGGGGGGAGGCACTGAAGCTTTCTTT
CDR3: CASSLGRGGGTEAFF

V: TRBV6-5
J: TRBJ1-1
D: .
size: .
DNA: TGTGCCAGCAGCCCTATAGACACTGAAGCTTTCTTT
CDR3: CASSPIDTEAFF

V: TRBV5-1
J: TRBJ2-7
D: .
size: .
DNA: TGCGCCAGCAGCTTGGTACTAGACTCCTACGAGCAGTACTTC
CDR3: CASSLVLDSYEQYF

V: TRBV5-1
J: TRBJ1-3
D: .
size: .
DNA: TGCGCCAGCAGCCCACTTCCTGGGCAGGGGTCCTCTGGAAACACCATATATTTT
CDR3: CASSPLPGQGSSGNTIYF

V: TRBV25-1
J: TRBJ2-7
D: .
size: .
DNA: TGTGCCAGCAGTGTTAGAGCGCACGAGCAGTACTTC
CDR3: CASSVRAHEQYF

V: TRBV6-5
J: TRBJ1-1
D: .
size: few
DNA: TGTGCCAGCACCCCCCTCCAGGGAGGGAGCACTGAAGCTTTCTTT
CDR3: CASTPLQGGSTEAFF

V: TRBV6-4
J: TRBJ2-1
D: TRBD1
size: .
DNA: TGTGCCAGCAGTCACTTGGCCTCAGACAGGGCCCCCTACAATGAGCAGTTCTTC
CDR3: CASSHLASDRAPYNEQFF

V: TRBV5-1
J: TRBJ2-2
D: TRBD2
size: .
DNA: TGCGCCAGCAGCTTTTATTCGCAGGCTAGCGGGAGTACCGGGGAGCTGTTTTTT
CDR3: CASSFYSQASGSTGELFF

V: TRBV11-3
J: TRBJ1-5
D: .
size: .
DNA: TGTGCCAGCAGCCGGACCGTGGCAGGGGGCAATCAGCCCCAGCATTTT
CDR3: CASSRTVAGGNQPQHF

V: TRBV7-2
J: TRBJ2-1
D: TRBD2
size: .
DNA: TGTGCCAGCAGCCCGCGGGTCAGCGGGGGGCGGGACAATGAGCAGTTCTTC
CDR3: CASSPRVSGGRDNEQFF

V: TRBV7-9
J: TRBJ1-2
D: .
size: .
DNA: TGTGCCAGCAGCTTATCACAAAGCGATGGCTACACCTTC
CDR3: CASSLSQSDGYTF

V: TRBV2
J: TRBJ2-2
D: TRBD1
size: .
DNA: TGTGCCAGCAGTCACGACAGGGAAAACACCGGGGAGCTGTTTTTT
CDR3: CASSHDRENTGELFF

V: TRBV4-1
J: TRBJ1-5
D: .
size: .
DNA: TGCGCCAGCAGCCAAGAGGGGGGATCGGGCAATCAGCCCCAGCATTTT
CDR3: CASSQEGGSGNQPQHF